The 12 T cell receptor beta chains below were found in one sample sequenced in a study of cytomegalovirus exposure and HLA in healthy donors. This PCR relied on a set of 60 Vbeta primers and 13 Jbeta primers. Produced via immunoSEQ multiplex PCR; TCRdb's table is partial and in-frame only. The ten top clones account for about 0.93%, within a sample of more than 95,000 clones. Sequencing was carried out using PBMCs. These receptors all stem from a man younger than 35 in good health and CMV-seronegative.

The chain is built from TRBV30 and TRBJ2-7, with TRBD2 as a possible D gene (5 bases). Trimming left V 1 base short and J 2 bases short, with 9 bases between. This CDR3 comprises 13 residues. The germline V gene encodes CDR1 GTSNPN and CDR2 SVGIG (reference sequence). CDR3 nucleotides: TGTGCCTGGAGTGAAGGAGGAACCTACGAGCAGTACTTC. This codes for CAWSEGGTYEQYF.

This chain links TRBV9 with TRBJ1-4; 9 nucleotides line up with TRBD1. The CDR3 loop spans 15 amino acids. V lost 5 bases and J lost 8; bases outside the gene matches: 10. Per the germline V gene, CDR1 is SGDLS and CDR2 is YYNGEE. The CDR3 DNA sequence: TGTGCCAGCAGTCCCTCCGGGACAGGGTTGGAAAAACTGTTTTTT. Protein product: CASSPSGTGLEKLFF.

This chain uses TRBV10-3 with TRBJ2-1; 11 bases map to TRBD1. J lost 7 bases, V lost 4 bases, and 6 bases had no gene match. CDR1 ENHRY and CDR2 SYGVKD come from the germline V gene. This CDR3 contains 15 residues. The chain's CDR3 is CAISADRGQVNEQFF. DNA of the CDR3: TGTGCCATCAGTGCGGACAGGGGGCAGGTAAATGAGCAGTTCTTC.

The CDR3 DNA is TGCGCCAGCTCCTATGGACAGGGATCGGTTGGAAACACCATATATTTT. This codes for CASSYGQGSVGNTIYF. The V and J genes are TRBV5-1 and TRBJ1-3, with 8 bases matching TRBD1. The CDR3 length is 16 residues. Germline trimming cut 7 bases from V and 3 bases from J; bases unmatched to any gene: 12. Germline V gene sequence: CDR1 SGHRS, CDR2 YFSETQ.

This chain connects TRBV19 to TRBJ2-3, with a tentative D call TRBD1 (5 bases). V lost 5 bases to trimming and J lost 4 bases, with 10 bases between them. The CDR3 runs to 13 residues. The V gene's germline CDR1 is LNHDA and CDR2 SQIVND (reference sequence). Written as DNA, the CDR3 is TGTGCCAGTAGTCTGACAGCCGCAGATACGCAGTATTTT. It codes for CASSLTAADTQYF. Filled out from reference TRBV19 and TRBJ2-3, the complete variable domain reads DGGITQSPKYLFRKEGQNVTLSCEQNLNHDAMYWYRQDPGQGLRLIYYSQIVNDFQKGDIAEGYSVSREKKESFPLTVTSAQKNPTAFYLCASSLTAADTQYFGPGTRLTVL.

The gene calls are TRBV7-9 and TRBJ2-7, with D unclear. This CDR3 has 12 amino acids. Germline lookup yields CDR1 SEHNR and CDR2 FQNEAQ (reference sequence). V lost 4 bases to trimming and J lost 0 bases, with 4 bases between them. The CDR3 region is CASSWSSYEQYF. CDR3 DNA: TGTGCCAGCAGCTGGAGCTCCTACGAGCAGTACTTC. Complete variable domain (other parts from reference TRBV7-9 and TRBJ2-7): DTGVSQNPRHKITKRGQNVTFRCDPISEHNRLYWYRQTLGQGPEFLTYFQNEAQLEKSRLLSDRFSAERPKGSFSTLEIQRTEQGDSAMYLCASSWSSYEQYFGPGTRLTVT.

The rearrangement links TRBV4-1 to TRBJ2-3; TRBD1 might be the D (6 bases). The CDR3 covers 16 residues. The V and J ends lost 2 bases and 6 bases respectively, with 18 bases between them. Germline CDR1 and CDR2: MGHRA and YSYEKL. The CDR3 region has the DNA TGCGCCAGCAGCCAAACGCAAAACAGGGTAGGGGATACGCAGTATTTT. Amino acid sequence: CASSQTQNRVGDTQYF.

V is TRBV4-1 and J is TRBJ2-5; D remains ambiguous. With the DNA end fitting TRBJ2-7 better, the J assignment may be wrong. In germline, CDR1 is MGHRA, CDR2 YSYEKL. The CDR3 runs to 17 residues. CDR3 residues: CASSQGLRGSSSYEQYF. CDR3 DNA: TGCGCCAGCAGCCAAGGTCTTAGAGGCTCAAGCTCCTACGAGCAGTACTTC.

The chain employs TRBV7-8 and TRBJ1-2, with D perhaps matching TRBD1 (6 bases). Trimming cost V 6 bases and J 6 bases, with 11 bases left between them. CDR1 and CDR2 (germline): SGHVS, FQNEAQ. This CDR3 has 12 residues. CDR3 residues: CASSPTGHGYTF. CDR3 DNA: TGTGCCAGCAGTCCTACAGGGCATGGCTACACCTTC.

This rearrangement joins TRBV7-9 to TRBJ2-1; 9 nucleotides align to TRBD2. Germline V gene sequence: CDR1 SEHNR, CDR2 FQNEAQ (reference sequence). The J segment lost 7 bases and the V segment lost 2 bases, leaving 12 bases of the junction unmatched. The CDR3 runs 17 residues. CDR3 region: CASSLLAGPKKRNEQFF. The CDR3 DNA reads TGTGCCAGCAGCTTACTAGCGGGACCCAAAAAAAGGAATGAGCAGTTCTTC.

The J gene is TRBJ2-1, the V gene TRBV7-9; 9 bases align to TRBD2. Germline V CDR1 and CDR2: SEHNR, FQNEAQ (reference sequence). Losses at the gene ends were 2 bases for V and 7 bases for J; bases not matched to a gene: 6. This CDR3 is built from 15 residues. The CDR3 region has the DNA TGTGCCAGCAGCTTACGGCGGGAGGGTCGTAATGAGCAGTTCTTC. Its translation: CASSLRREGRNEQFF. The full variable domain, rest sourced from reference TRBV7-9 and TRBJ2-1, is DTGVSQNPRHKITKRGQNVTFRCDPISEHNRLYWYRQTLGQGPEFLTYFQNEAQLEKSRLLSDRFSAERPKGSFSTLEIQRTEQGDSAMYLCASSLRREGRNEQFFGPGTRLTVL.

V and J are TRBV6-1 and TRBJ2-7; the D gene is possibly TRBD1 (6 bases). The germline V and J ends were trimmed by 3 bases and 2 bases, with 11 bases remaining between them. Germline V CDR1 and CDR2: MNHNS, SASEGT. This CDR3 spans 14 amino acids. For the CDR3, the DNA is TGTGCCAGCAGTGATTGGACAGTTGCCTACGAGCAGTACTTC. It specifies CASSDWTVAYEQYF.